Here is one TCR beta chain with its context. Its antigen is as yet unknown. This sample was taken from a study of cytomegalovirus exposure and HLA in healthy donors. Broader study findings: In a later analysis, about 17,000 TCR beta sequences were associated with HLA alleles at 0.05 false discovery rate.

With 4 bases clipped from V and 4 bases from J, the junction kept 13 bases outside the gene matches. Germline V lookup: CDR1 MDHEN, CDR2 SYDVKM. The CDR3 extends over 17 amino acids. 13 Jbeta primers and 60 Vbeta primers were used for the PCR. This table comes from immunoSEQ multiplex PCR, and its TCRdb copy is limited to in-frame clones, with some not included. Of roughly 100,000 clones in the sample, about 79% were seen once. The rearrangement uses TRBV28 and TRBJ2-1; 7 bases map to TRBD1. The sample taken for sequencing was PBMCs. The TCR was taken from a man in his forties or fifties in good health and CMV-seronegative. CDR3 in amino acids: CASSSPAPGTDYNEQFF. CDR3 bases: TGTGCCAGCAGTTCACCTGCCCCCGGGACAGATTACAATGAGCAGTTCTTC.